These 17 T cell receptor beta chains were all obtained from the same sample, sequenced in a study of T cells after yellow fever vaccination. Each CDR3 protein gets one entry after TCRdb re-called the 5' RACE reads with MiXCR. The sample yields about 50,000 distinct CDR3 sequences, approximately 7.7% seen once. The sample consisted of CD8+ T cells sorted from PBMCs, taken on the day of the first yellow fever vaccination. The receptors stem from a man in his late teens or twenties who received the YFV17D yellow fever vaccine.

The genes are TRBV3-1 and TRBJ1-4, with a tentative D call TRBD1 (6 bases). Trimming took 0 bases from V and 7 from J, leaving 12 bases between them. Germline V lookup: CDR1 LGHDT, CDR2 YNNKEL (reference sequence). CDR3 length equals 15 residues. DNA of the CDR3: TGTGCCAGCAGCCAAGACCCAGGGGCCAGTGAAAAACTGTTTTTT. This codes for CASSQDPGASEKLFF.

This clonotype is classed as large. The V call is TRBV7-2, the J call TRBJ1-1, with 7 bases identical to TRBD1. Trimming cost V 1 base and J 4 bases; bases outside gene matches: 3. The germline V gene has CDR1 SGHTA and CDR2 FQGNSA. The CDR3 has 14 residues. The DNA for the CDR3 is TGTGCCAGCAGCTTAGGGTCAGGGGGCACTGAAGCTTTCTTT. Protein: CASSLGSGGTEAFF.

This clonotype has more than one count but fewer than ten. In nucleotides, the CDR3 is TGTGCCAGCAGCCCTCCCACCCCGGAACAAGAGACCCAGTACTTC. This encodes CASSPPTPEQETQYF. This chain links TRBV7-9 with TRBJ2-5, with D hard to call. Trimming removed 5 bases from V and 2 bases from J, with 15 bases in between. CDR1 and CDR2 from the germline V gene are SEHNR and FQNEAQ (reference sequence). The CDR3 is 15 residues long. Filled out from reference TRBV7-9 and TRBJ2-5, the complete variable domain reads DTGVSQNPRHKITKRGQNVTFRCDPISEHNRLYWYRQTLGQGPEFLTYFQNEAQLEKSRLLSDRFSAERPKGSFSTLEIQRTEQGDSAMYLCASSPPTPEQETQYFGPGTRLLVL.

The table lists this clonotype with many counts. V and J are TRBV4-2 and TRBJ2-7, with no clear D. Trimming took 1 base from V and 3 from J, leaving 10 bases between them. The CDR3 runs to 14 residues. In germline, CDR1 is LGHNA, CDR2 YNFKEQ. CDR3 nucleotides: TGTGCCAGCAGCCAAGGTTTACAACTCTACGAGCAGTACTTC. Translating gives CASSQGLQLYEQYF.

Points on this clonotype: This could be a read error, since a much larger clone is one nucleotide away. The V gene is TRBV5-1, the J gene TRBJ2-7; 7 bases agree with TRBD1. This CDR3 contains 16 residues. Germline lookup yields CDR1 SGHRS and CDR2 YFSETQ. CDR3 nucleotides: TGCGTCAGCAGCGGCCCTGGGACAGACCTTCAGAACGAGCAGTACTTC. Translating gives CVSSGPGTDLQNEQYF.

The chain combines TRBV5-1 with TRBJ2-1, with TRBD2 identical over 8 bases. Germline CDR1 and CDR2: SGHRS and YFSETQ. Trimming cost V 4 bases and J 3 bases; bases outside gene matches: 9. This CDR3 is built from 16 residues. The DNA of the CDR3 is TGCGCCAGCAGCCCGACCAGCGGGGGCCTCTACAATGAGCAGTTCTTC. The encoded protein is CASSPTSGGLYNEQFF.

This clonotype was seen at least ten times. This chain uses TRBV13 with TRBJ1-3; 9 bases map to TRBD1. The CDR3 extends over 16 amino acids. Germline CDR1 PRHDT, CDR2 FYEKMQ (reference sequence). The ends lost 5 bases at V and 0 bases at J; junction bases unmatched: 5. This CDR3 is CASSARQGDSGNTIYF. CDR3 nucleotides: TGTGCCAGCAGCGCCCGACAGGGGGACTCTGGAAACACCATATATTTT.

This clonotype was seen many times. The V gene is TRBV3-1, the J gene TRBJ2-1; perhaps D is TRBD1 or TRBD2 (6 bases each). The CDR3 has 19 residues. CDR1 and CDR2 from the germline V gene are LGHDT and YNNKEL (reference sequence). The V end lost 3 bases, the J end lost 0 bases, and 21 bases lay between the germline ends. The chain's CDR3 is CASSHGGGRGWRSYNEQFF. CDR3 sequence (DNA): TGTGCCAGCAGCCACGGGGGCGGTAGGGGCTGGCGCTCCTACAATGAGCAGTTCTTC.

This clonotype was recorded at least ten times. The chain carries TRBV10-3 and TRBJ2-1, with TRBD1 matching over 8 bases. The CDR3 has 15 amino acids. Germline-derived CDR1 and CDR2 are ENHRY and SYGVKD. V was pared by 4 bases and J by 5 bases, with 7 bases of the junction left unmatched. Here the CDR3 reads CAISGLWTGNNEQFF. DNA for the CDR3: TGTGCCATCAGTGGTCTCTGGACAGGGAACAATGAGCAGTTCTTC.

Only a few counts were recorded for this clonotype. The chain couples TRBV27 to TRBJ2-2, with D hard to call. V was trimmed by 4 bases and J by 2 bases, leaving 5 bases between them. The CDR3 loop spans 13 amino acids. Germline loops: CDR1 MNHEY, CDR2 SMNVEV (reference sequence). The CDR3 DNA sequence: TGTGCCAGCAGTTCATATAACACCGGGGAGCTGTTTTTT. Protein product: CASSSYNTGELFF.

This clonotype was detected a few times. The chain couples TRBV4-3 to TRBJ2-6; D may match TRBD1 or TRBD2 (5 bases each). The V and J ends lost 4 bases and 0 bases respectively, with 16 bases between them. Germline V gives CDR1 LGHNA, CDR2 YSLEER. This CDR3 comprises 18 residues. The CDR3 nucleotides read TGCGCCAGCAGCCCCCGGGTGGGGGTGAGCTCTGGGGCCAACGTCCTGACTTTC. Protein sequence: CASSPRVGVSSGANVLTF.

V is TRBV3-1 and J is TRBJ2-2; D not resolved. V was shortened by 4 bases and J by 6 bases, with 6 bases between the two germline ends. This CDR3 is built from 12 residues. Germline V gene lookup returns CDR1 LGHDT and CDR2 YNNKEL (reference sequence). The CDR3 sequence: CASSLYPGELFF. The CDR3 DNA is TGTGCCAGCAGCCTGTATCCCGGGGAGCTGTTTTTT.

This clonotype came up a few times. The V call is TRBV5-4, the J call TRBJ1-5; a weak D match, TRBD1 (6 bases). Germline V lookup: CDR1 SGHNT, CDR2 YYREEE (reference sequence). The V end was cut by 3 bases, the J end by 4 bases, with 8 bases between. The CDR3 has 13 amino acids. The CDR3 is CASSYQGNQPQHF. In nucleotides, the CDR3 is TGTGCCAGCAGCTACCAGGGGAATCAGCCCCAGCATTTT.

This clonotype was picked up many times. The gene calls are TRBV7-2 and TRBJ2-3; 8 nucleotides match TRBD2. Germline-derived CDR1 and CDR2 are SGHTA and FQGNSA. V was clipped by 4 bases and J by 4 bases; unmatched bases: 10. This CDR3 is 16 amino acids long. CDR3 nucleotides: TGTGCCAGCAGCTCGGGACTAGTTGGAGTTGCAGATACGCAGTATTTT. Translation gives CASSSGLVGVADTQYF.

V gene TRBV20-1 combines with J gene TRBJ1-1; D uncertain. The CDR3 runs 14 residues. V gave up 0 bases and J gave up 0 bases, with 8 bases separating them. Germline-derived CDR1 and CDR2 are DFQATT and SNEGSKA (reference sequence). The CDR3 reads CSARDGRMNTEAFF. The CDR3 DNA is TGCAGTGCTAGAGATGGGAGGATGAACACTGAAGCTTTCTTT.

This rearrangement joins TRBV18 to TRBJ2-1; TRBD2 aligns across 7 bases. With V trimmed by 5 bases and J by 0 bases, 4 bases remained unmatched. The CDR3 runs to 15 residues. Germline CDR1 and CDR2: KGHSH and LQKENI. CDR3 region: CASSSAGSSYNEQFF. The CDR3 coding sequence is TGTGCCAGCTCATCAGCGGGGAGCTCCTACAATGAGCAGTTCTTC.

This chain connects TRBV7-9 to TRBJ1-2; the D is unclear. The ends were cut back, 10 bases at V and 6 bases at J, with 15 bases in the middle. The CDR3 is 12 residues long. Germline values: CDR1 SEHNR, CDR2 FQNEAQ (reference sequence). DNA for the CDR3: TGTGCCACAGCGTTGGTCCTAGATGGCTACACCTTC. This codes for CATALVLDGYTF.